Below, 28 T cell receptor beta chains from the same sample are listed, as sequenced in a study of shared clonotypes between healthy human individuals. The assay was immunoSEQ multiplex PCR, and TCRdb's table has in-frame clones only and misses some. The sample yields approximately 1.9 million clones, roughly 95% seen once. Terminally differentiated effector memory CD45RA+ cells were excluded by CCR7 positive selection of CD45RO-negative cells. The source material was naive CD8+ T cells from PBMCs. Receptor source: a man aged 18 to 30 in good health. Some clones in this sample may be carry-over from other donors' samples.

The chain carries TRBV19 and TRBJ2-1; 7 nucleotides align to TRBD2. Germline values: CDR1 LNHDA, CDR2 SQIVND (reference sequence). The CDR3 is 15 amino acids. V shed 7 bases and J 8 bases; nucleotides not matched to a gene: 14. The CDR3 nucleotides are TGTGCCAGTACCCCAGAGGGAGGGCCTCTGGATGAGCAGTTCTTC. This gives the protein CASTPEGGPLDEQFF.

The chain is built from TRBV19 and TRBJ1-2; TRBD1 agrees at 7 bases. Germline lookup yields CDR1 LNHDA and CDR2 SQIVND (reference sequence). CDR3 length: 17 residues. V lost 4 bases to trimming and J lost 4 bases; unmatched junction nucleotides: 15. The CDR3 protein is CASSTSTGTVTTYGYTF. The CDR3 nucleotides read TGTGCCAGTAGTACTTCGACAGGGACCGTCACCACCTATGGCTACACCTTC.

The CDR3 spells CASSARTGDTEAFF. The CDR3, as DNA: TGCGCCAGCAGTGCGAGGACAGGGGATACTGAAGCTTTCTTT. The chain joins TRBV10-2 to TRBJ1-1; TRBD1 matches 9 bases. The germline V gene has CDR1 WSHSY and CDR2 SAAADI. Unmatched junction bases numbered 5, after V lost 4 bases and J lost 5 bases. The CDR3 totals 14 residues.

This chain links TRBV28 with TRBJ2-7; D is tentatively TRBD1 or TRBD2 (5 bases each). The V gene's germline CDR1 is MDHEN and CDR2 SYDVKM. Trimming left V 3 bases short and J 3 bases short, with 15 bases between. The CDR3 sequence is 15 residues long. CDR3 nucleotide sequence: TGTGCCAGCAGTTTCCCCGGGGCCCGGGTCTACGAGCAGTACTTC. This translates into CASSFPGARVYEQYF. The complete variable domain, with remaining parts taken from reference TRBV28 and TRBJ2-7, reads DVKVTQSSRYLVKRTGEKVFLECVQDMDHENMFWYRQDPGLGLRLIYFSYDVKMKEKGDIPEGYSVSREKKERFSLILESASTNQTSMYLCASSFPGARVYEQYFGPGTRLTVT.

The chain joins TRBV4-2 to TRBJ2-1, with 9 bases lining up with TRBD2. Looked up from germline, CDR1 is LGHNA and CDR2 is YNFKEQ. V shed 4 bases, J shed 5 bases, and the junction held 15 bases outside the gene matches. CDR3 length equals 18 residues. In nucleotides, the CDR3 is TGTGCCAGCAGCCCAACCAGCGGGAGGTTGGCCCCCAACAATGAGCAGTTCTTC. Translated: CASSPTSGRLAPNNEQFF.

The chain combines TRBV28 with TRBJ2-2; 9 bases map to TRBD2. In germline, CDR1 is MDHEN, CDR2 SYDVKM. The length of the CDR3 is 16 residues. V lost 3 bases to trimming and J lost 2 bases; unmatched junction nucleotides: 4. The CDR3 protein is CASSFPTSGNTGELFF. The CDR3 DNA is TGTGCCAGCAGTTTCCCGACTAGCGGCAACACCGGGGAGCTGTTTTTT.

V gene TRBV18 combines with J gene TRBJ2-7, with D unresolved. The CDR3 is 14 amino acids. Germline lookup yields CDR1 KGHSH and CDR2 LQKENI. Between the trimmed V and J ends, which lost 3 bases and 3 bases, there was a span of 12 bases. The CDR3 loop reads CASSPGGWVYEQYF. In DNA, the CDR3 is TGTGCCAGCTCACCGGGTGGGTGGGTCTACGAGCAGTACTTC.

CDR3: CASSFVEQFF. The CDR3 DNA sequence: TGTGCCAGCAGCTTCGTGGAGCAGTTCTTC. The chain recombines TRBV7-9 with TRBJ2-1, with no clear D. The CDR3 has 10 amino acids. Germline CDR1 is SEHNR and CDR2 is FQNEAQ (reference sequence). V lost 3 bases and J 10 bases, leaving 4 bases between the germline ends. Together with reference TRBV7-9 and TRBJ2-1, the CDR3 gives the full variable domain: DTGVSQNPRHKITKRGQNVTFRCDPISEHNRLYWYRQTLGQGPEFLTYFQNEAQLEKSRLLSDRFSAERPKGSFSTLEIQRTEQGDSAMYLCASSFVEQFFGPGTRLTVL.

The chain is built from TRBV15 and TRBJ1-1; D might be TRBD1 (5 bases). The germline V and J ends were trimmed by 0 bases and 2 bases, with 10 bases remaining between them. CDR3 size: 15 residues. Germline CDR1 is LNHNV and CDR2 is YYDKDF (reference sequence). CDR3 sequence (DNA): TGTGCCACCAGCAGAGACAGGGCAAGAAACACTGAAGCTTTCTTT. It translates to CATSRDRARNTEAFF. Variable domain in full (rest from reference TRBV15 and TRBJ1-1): DAMVIQNPRYQVTQFGKPVTLSCSQTLNHNVMYWYQQKSSQAPKLLFHYYDKDFNNEADTPDNFQSRRPNTSFCFLDIRSPGLGDTAMYLCATSRDRARNTEAFFGQGTRLTVV.

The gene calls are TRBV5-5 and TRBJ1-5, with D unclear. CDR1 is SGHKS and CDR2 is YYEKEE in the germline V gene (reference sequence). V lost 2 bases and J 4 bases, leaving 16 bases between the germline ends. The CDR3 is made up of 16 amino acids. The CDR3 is CASSFTAAPYNQPQHF. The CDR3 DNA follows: TGTGCCAGCAGCTTTACTGCAGCCCCCTATAATCAGCCCCAGCATTTT.

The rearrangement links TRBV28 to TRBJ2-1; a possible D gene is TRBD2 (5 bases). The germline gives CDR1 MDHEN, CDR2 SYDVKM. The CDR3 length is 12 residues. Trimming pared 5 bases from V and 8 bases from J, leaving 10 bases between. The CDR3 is CASSPRGHEQFF. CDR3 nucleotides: TGTGCCAGCAGTCCGAGAGGGCATGAGCAGTTCTTC. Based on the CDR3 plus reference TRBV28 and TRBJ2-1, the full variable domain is DVKVTQSSRYLVKRTGEKVFLECVQDMDHENMFWYRQDPGLGLRLIYFSYDVKMKEKGDIPEGYSVSREKKERFSLILESASTNQTSMYLCASSPRGHEQFFGPGTRLTVL.

CDR3 sequence: CASSSGVLGAGYGYTF. In nucleotides, the CDR3 is TGTGCCAGCAGCTCGGGAGTATTAGGGGCTGGCTATGGCTACACCTTC. The chain recombines TRBV7-2 with TRBJ1-2, with D perhaps TRBD1 (5 bases). The CDR3 runs to 16 residues. Germline V lookup: CDR1 SGHTA, CDR2 FQGNSA. Trimming cost V 4 bases and J 4 bases, with 19 bases left between them.

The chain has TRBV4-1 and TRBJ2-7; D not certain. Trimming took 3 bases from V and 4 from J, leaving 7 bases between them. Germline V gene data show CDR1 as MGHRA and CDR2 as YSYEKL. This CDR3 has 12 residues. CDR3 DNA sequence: TGCGCCAGCAGCCAGGTCCATTACGAGCAGTACTTC. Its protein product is CASSQVHYEQYF.

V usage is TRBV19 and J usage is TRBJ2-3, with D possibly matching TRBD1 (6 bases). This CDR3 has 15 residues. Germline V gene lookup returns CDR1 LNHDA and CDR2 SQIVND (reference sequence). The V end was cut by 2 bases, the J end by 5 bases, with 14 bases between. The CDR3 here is CASSIMAGAIDTQYF. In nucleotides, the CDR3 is TGTGCCAGTAGTATAATGGCAGGGGCTATAGATACGCAGTATTTT.

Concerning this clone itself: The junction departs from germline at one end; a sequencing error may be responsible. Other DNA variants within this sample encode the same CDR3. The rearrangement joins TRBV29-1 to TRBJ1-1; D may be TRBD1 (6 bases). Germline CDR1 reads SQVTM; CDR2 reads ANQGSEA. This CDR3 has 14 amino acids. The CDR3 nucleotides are TGCAGTGTTGGGGCAGGGGTAGTTCAGGGAGGGGCTTTCTTT. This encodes CSVGAGVVQGGAFF.

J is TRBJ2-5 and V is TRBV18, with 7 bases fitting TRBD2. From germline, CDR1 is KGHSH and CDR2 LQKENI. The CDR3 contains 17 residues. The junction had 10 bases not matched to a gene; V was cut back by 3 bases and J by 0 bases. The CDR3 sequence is CASSPRRGGVNQETQYF. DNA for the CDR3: TGTGCCAGCTCACCGCGAAGGGGAGGGGTAAACCAAGAGACCCAGTACTTC.

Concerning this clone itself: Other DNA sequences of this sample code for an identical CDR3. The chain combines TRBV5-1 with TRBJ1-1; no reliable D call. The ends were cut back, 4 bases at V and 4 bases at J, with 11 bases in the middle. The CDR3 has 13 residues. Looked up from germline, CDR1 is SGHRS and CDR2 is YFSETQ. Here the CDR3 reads CASSPRPGTEAFF. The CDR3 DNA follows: TGCGCCAGCAGCCCCCGGCCTGGCACTGAAGCTTTCTTT.

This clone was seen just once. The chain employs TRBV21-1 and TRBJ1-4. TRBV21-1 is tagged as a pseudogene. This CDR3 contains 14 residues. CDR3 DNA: TGTGCCAGCAGGGGATCGGGTGTTTATGAAAAACTGTTTTTT. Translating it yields CASRGSGVYEKLFF.

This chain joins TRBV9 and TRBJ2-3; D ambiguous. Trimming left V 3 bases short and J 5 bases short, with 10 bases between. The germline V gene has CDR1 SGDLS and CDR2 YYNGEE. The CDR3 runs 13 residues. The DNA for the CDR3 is TGTGCCAGCAGCGGCCGACTGGTAGATACGCAGTATTTT. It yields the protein CASSGRLVDTQYF.

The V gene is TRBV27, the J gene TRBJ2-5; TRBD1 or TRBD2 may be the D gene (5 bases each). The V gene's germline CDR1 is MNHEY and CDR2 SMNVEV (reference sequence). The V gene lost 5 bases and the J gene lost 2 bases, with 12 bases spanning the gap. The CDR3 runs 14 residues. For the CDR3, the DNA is TGTGCCAGCAGTCCGTGGGGGAATCAAGAGACCCAGTACTTC. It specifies CASSPWGNQETQYF.

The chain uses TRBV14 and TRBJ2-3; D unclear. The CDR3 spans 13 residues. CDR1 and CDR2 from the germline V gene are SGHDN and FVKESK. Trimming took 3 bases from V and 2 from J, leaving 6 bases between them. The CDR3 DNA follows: TGTGCCAGCAGCCACGGATACACAGATACGCAGTATTTT. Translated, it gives CASSHGYTDTQYF.

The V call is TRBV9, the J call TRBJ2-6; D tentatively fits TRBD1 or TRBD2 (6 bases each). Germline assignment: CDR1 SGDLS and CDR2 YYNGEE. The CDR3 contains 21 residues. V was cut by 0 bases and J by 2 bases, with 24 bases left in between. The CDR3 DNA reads TGTGCCAGCAGCGTAGAGGGGGGCGCCTCCCCGCCTCTCCCTGGGGCCAACGTCCTGACTTTC. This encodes CASSVEGGASPPLPGANVLTF.

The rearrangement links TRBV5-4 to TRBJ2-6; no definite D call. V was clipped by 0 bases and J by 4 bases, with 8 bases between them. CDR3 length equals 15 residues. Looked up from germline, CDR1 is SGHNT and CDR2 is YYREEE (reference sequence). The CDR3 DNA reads TGTGCCAGCAGCTTGGCGGGTTACGGGGCCAACGTCCTGACTTTC. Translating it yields CASSLAGYGANVLTF.

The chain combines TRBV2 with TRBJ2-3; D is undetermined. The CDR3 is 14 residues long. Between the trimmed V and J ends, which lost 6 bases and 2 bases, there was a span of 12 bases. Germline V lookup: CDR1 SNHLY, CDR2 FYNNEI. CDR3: CASRNGYSTDTQYF. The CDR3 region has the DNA TGTGCCAGCAGGAACGGCTACTCCACAGATACGCAGTATTTT. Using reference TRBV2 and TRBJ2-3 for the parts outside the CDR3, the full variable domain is EPEVTQTPSHQVTQMGQEVILRCVPISNHLYFYWYRQILGQKVEFLVSFYNNEISEKSEIFDDQFSVERPDGSNFTLKIRSTKLEDSAMYFCASRNGYSTDTQYFGPGTRLTVL.

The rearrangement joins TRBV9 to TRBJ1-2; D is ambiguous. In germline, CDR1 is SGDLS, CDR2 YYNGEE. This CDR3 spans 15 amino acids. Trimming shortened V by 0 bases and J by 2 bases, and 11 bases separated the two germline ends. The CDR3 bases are TGTGCCAGCAGCGTAGTGGTGGATCTGAACTATGGCTACACCTTC. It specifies CASSVVVDLNYGYTF.

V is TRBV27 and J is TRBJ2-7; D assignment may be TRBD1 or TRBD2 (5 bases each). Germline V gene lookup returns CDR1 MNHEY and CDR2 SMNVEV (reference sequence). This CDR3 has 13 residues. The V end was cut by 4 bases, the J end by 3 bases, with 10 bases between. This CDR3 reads CASSWDGDYEQYF. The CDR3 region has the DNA TGTGCCAGCAGTTGGGACGGAGACTACGAGCAGTACTTC.

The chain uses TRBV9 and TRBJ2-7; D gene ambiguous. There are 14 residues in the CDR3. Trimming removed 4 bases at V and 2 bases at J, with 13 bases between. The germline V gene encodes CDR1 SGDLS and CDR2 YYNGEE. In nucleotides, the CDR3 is TGTGCCAGCAGCATACGCGCACAGCCCTACGAGCAGTACTTC. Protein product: CASSIRAQPYEQYF.

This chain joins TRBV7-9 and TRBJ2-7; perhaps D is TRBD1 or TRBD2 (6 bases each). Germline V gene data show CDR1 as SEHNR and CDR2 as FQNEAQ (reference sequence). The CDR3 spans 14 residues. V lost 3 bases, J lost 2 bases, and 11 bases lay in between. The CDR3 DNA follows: TGTGCCAGCAGCTTTCCAGGGGAGGCCTACGAGCAGTACTTC. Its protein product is CASSFPGEAYEQYF. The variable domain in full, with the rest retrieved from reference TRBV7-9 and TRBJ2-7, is DTGVSQNPRHKITKRGQNVTFRCDPISEHNRLYWYRQTLGQGPEFLTYFQNEAQLEKSRLLSDRFSAERPKGSFSTLEIQRTEQGDSAMYLCASSFPGEAYEQYFGPGTRLTVT.